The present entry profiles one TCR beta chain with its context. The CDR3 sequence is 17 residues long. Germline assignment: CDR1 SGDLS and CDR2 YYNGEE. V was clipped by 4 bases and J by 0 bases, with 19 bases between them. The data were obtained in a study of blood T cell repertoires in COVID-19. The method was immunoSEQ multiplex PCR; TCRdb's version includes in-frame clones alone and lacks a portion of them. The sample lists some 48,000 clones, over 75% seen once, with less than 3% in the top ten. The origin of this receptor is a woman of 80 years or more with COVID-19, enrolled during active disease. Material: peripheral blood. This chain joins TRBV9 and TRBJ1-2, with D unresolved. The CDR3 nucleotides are TGTGCCAGCAGCCCCCATTACCGAGGGTCTTCTAACTATGGCTACACCTTC. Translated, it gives CASSPHYRGSSNYGYTF.